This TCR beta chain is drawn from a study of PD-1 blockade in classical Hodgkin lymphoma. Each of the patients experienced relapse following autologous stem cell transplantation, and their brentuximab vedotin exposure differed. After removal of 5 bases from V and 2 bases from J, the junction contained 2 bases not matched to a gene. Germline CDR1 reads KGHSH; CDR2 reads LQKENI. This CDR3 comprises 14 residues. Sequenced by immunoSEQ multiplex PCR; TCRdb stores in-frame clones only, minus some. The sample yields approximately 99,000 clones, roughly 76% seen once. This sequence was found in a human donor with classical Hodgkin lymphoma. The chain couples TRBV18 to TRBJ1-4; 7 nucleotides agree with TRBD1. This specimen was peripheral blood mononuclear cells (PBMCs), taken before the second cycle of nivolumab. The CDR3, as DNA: TGTGCCAGCTCAACACAGGGGACTAATGAAAAACTGTTTTTT. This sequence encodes CASSTQGTNEKLFF.